The 26 T cell receptor beta chains in this list originate from one sample, sequenced in a study of cytomegalovirus exposure and HLA in healthy donors. The PCR made use of 60 Vbeta and 13 Jbeta primers. The protocol was immunoSEQ multiplex PCR, while the TCRdb copy is restricted to in-frame clones and leaves out a portion. The table for this sample gives roughly 220,000 clones. Specimen: PBMCs. Receptors originate from a girl aged 2-10 years in good health and CMV-seropositive.

The chain uses TRBV6-1 and TRBJ2-7; D perhaps matches TRBD2 (5 bases). The germline V and J ends were trimmed by 4 bases and 0 bases, with 10 bases remaining between them. The CDR3 extends over 14 amino acids. Germline V gene sequence: CDR1 MNHNS, CDR2 SASEGT. The CDR3 DNA follows: TGTGCCAGCAGTGTGGACTTTTTCTCCTACGAGCAGTACTTC. Amino acid sequence: CASSVDFFSYEQYF.

This chain joins TRBV9 and TRBJ2-7; D is possibly TRBD2 (6 bases). Trimming took off 0 bases at V and 2 bases at J, with 9 bases between the two ends. The length of the CDR3 is 14 residues. Germline V gene lookup returns CDR1 SGDLS and CDR2 YYNGEE. This CDR3 is CASSVGGGTYEQYF. CDR3 coding DNA: TGTGCCAGCAGCGTAGGTGGGGGGACCTACGAGCAGTACTTC.

The rearrangement links TRBV5-1 to TRBJ1-1; 10 bases match TRBD1. Germline CDR1 is SGHRS and CDR2 is YFSETQ. The ends lost 3 bases at V and 1 base at J; junction bases unmatched: 6. The CDR3 is 16 amino acids. The DNA for the CDR3 is TGCGCCAGCAGCTACCAGACAGGGGGCTCGAACACTGAAGCTTTCTTT. Translated, it gives CASSYQTGGSNTEAFF.

The chain recombines TRBV28 with TRBJ2-1, with TRBD2 matching 8 bases. The CDR3 sequence is 20 residues long. Trimming cost V 3 bases and J 10 bases; bases outside gene matches: 26. Germline values: CDR1 MDHEN, CDR2 SYDVKM. The CDR3 sequence is CASSFRSAIPPGGKWGEQFF. The DNA for the CDR3 is TGTGCCAGCAGTTTTCGTAGCGCAATCCCTCCGGGAGGGAAGTGGGGGGAGCAGTTCTTC.

This chain connects TRBV6-1 to TRBJ2-3; 11 bases agree with TRBD2. Trimming at V came to 4 bases and at J to 0 bases, leaving 3 bases not matched to a gene. This CDR3 spans 16 amino acids. The germline V gene has CDR1 MNHNS and CDR2 SASEGT. The DNA for the CDR3 is TGTGCCAGCAGTGCCCGGACTAGCGGGAGCACAGATACGCAGTATTTT. This translates into CASSARTSGSTDTQYF.

The J gene is TRBJ2-7, the V gene TRBV2; 9 positions match TRBD1. Germline V CDR1 and CDR2: SNHLY, FYNNEI. Trimming took 10 bases from V and 12 from J; bases not matched to a gene: 7. The CDR3 covers 10 residues. The CDR3 sequence is CAIHTGGLYF. In DNA form, the CDR3 reads TGTGCCATTCACACAGGGGGCCTGTACTTC.

The chain recombines TRBV10-1 with TRBJ2-3, with D perhaps TRBD2 (6 bases). CDR1 is WNHNN and CDR2 is SYGVQD in the germline V gene (reference sequence). Trimming removed 2 bases from V and 2 bases from J, with 14 bases in between. The CDR3 has 16 residues. In DNA, the CDR3 is TGCGCCAGCAGTGAGAGGGCGGGGAGCAACACAGATACGCAGTATTTT. Translating gives CASSERAGSNTDTQYF.

The rearrangement joins TRBV28 to TRBJ2-7, with TRBD1 identical over 7 bases. The trim removed 4 bases at V and 0 bases at J, leaving 6 bases unmatched. Germline CDR1 reads MDHEN; CDR2 reads SYDVKM. The CDR3 runs 15 residues. CDR3 sequence reads: CASSSPTGNSYEQYF. CDR3 coding DNA: TGTGCCAGCAGTTCCCCGACAGGGAACTCCTACGAGCAGTACTTC. Drawing the rest from reference TRBV28 and TRBJ2-7, the complete variable domain is DVKVTQSSRYLVKRTGEKVFLECVQDMDHENMFWYRQDPGLGLRLIYFSYDVKMKEKGDIPEGYSVSREKKERFSLILESASTNQTSMYLCASSSPTGNSYEQYFGPGTRLTVT.

This chain connects TRBV4-1 to TRBJ1-1, with 7 nucleotides matching TRBD1. The V and J ends lost 1 base and 8 bases, in that order; junction bases with no gene match: 7. CDR1 MGHRA and CDR2 YSYEKL come from the germline V gene. The CDR3 is made up of 14 amino acids. The CDR3 reads CASSQGQGWAEAFF. The CDR3 DNA reads as TGCGCCAGCAGCCAAGGACAGGGATGGGCCGAAGCTTTCTTT.

V usage is TRBV29-1 and J usage is TRBJ2-7; 10 bases match TRBD1. CDR3 length: 12 amino acids. V lost 6 bases, J lost 6 bases, and 5 bases stayed unmatched. Germline V CDR1 and CDR2: SQVTM, ANQGSEA. CDR3 loop: CSVGTGVFEQYF. In DNA form, the CDR3 reads TGCAGCGTAGGGACAGGGGTGTTCGAGCAGTACTTC.

The V and J genes are TRBV15 and TRBJ2-7; 9 positions agree with TRBD1. Per germline, CDR1 LNHNV and CDR2 YYDKDF (reference sequence). Unmatched junction bases numbered 15, after V lost 5 bases and J lost 4 bases. CDR3 size: 17 residues. The CDR3 DNA sequence: TGTGCCACCAGCGGTGGGTCGGAACAGGGGGCGGAATACGAGCAGTACTTC. Translation gives CATSGGSEQGAEYEQYF.

Worth noting for this clone: A read error may account for a junction end that differs from germline. The chain recombines TRBV30 with TRBJ2-5, with TRBD1 as a possible D gene (5 bases). The germline V gene has CDR1 GTSNPN and CDR2 SVGIG (reference sequence). The CDR3 has 13 amino acids. CDR3 residues: CAWGVGVRETQYF. The CDR3 DNA sequence: TGTGCCTGGGGTGTAGGGGTTAGGGAGACCCAGTACTTC. The variable domain in full, with the rest retrieved from reference TRBV30 and TRBJ2-5, is SQTIHQWPATLVQPVGSPLSLECTVEGTSNPNLYWYRQAAGRGLQLLFYSVGIGQISSEVPQNLSASRPQDRQFILSSKKLLLSDSGFYLCAWGVGVRETQYFGPGTRLLVL.

V is TRBV5-1 and J is TRBJ1-5, with D possibly matching TRBD1 (5 bases). Trimming took off 0 bases at V and 2 bases at J, with 12 bases between the two ends. This CDR3 comprises 16 residues. Germline values: CDR1 SGHRS, CDR2 YFSETQ. The CDR3 DNA reads TGCGCCAGCAGCTTGGGGGACTCCATGGGCAATCAGCCCCAGCATTTT. It encodes CASSLGDSMGNQPQHF.

This chain joins TRBV5-1 and TRBJ2-1; 9 bases agree with TRBD1. The CDR3 runs to 14 residues. The germline V gene encodes CDR1 SGHRS and CDR2 YFSETQ. With V trimmed by 4 bases and J by 8 bases, 7 bases remained unmatched. The CDR3 DNA is TGCGCCAGCAGCCCAGGACAGGGGAGCGATGAGCAGTTCTTC. It is translated as CASSPGQGSDEQFF.

This chain connects TRBV7-3 to TRBJ2-3; D remains unclear. The CDR3 length is 15 residues. The germline CDR1 and CDR2 sequences are SGHTA and FQGTGA. The germline V and J ends were trimmed by 2 bases and 2 bases, with 11 bases remaining between them. The CDR3 DNA follows: TGTGCCAGCAGCTTACAGGTGGCTAACACAGATACGCAGTATTTT. It is translated as CASSLQVANTDTQYF. Using reference TRBV7-3 and TRBJ2-3 for the parts outside the CDR3, the full variable domain is GAGVSQTPSNKVTEKGKYVELRCDPISGHTALYWYRQSLGQGPEFLIYFQGTGAADDSGLPNDRFFAVRPEGSVSTLKIQRTERGDSAVYLCASSLQVANTDTQYFGPGTRLTVL.

The V and J genes are TRBV18 and TRBJ1-1; D is perhaps TRBD1 (6 bases). This CDR3 is 14 amino acids long. The germline V and J ends were trimmed by 3 bases and 3 bases, with 11 bases remaining between them. CDR1 and CDR2 from the germline V gene are KGHSH and LQKENI. The CDR3 bases are TGTGCCAGCTCACCCCGACAGGTGGACACTGAAGCTTTCTTT. Protein: CASSPRQVDTEAFF.

The chain employs TRBV5-1 and TRBJ2-7; D may be TRBD1 (6 bases). The CDR3 is made up of 13 amino acids. Deletions cut 2 bases from V and 7 bases from J, with 13 bases between. Germline V gene data show CDR1 as SGHRS and CDR2 as YFSETQ. Here the CDR3 DNA reads TGCGCCAGCAGCTTCGACAGGTTACGGGAGCAGTACTTC. Amino acid sequence: CASSFDRLREQYF.

DNA of the CDR3: TGTGCCAGCACTAAGGACATCTCACAAGAGACCCAGTACTTC. Translated, it gives CASTKDISQETQYF. The V call is TRBV6-1, the J call TRBJ2-5; TRBD1 is a possible D gene (5 bases). The CDR3 contains 14 residues. Germline V lookup: CDR1 MNHNS, CDR2 SASEGT. Trimming removed 7 bases at V and 2 bases at J, with 14 bases between.

The chain combines TRBV6-5 with TRBJ1-1; a weak D match, TRBD1 (6 bases). Germline V gene data show CDR1 as MNHEY and CDR2 as SVGAGI. The V end lost 7 bases, the J end lost 4 bases, and 13 bases lay between the germline ends. This CDR3 comprises 13 residues. The CDR3 here is CASKETGITEAFF. The CDR3 nucleotides read TGTGCCAGCAAAGAAACAGGGATCACTGAAGCTTTCTTT.

The genes are TRBV11-2 and TRBJ1-2; 12 positions agree with TRBD1. This CDR3 has 14 amino acids. V dropped 5 bases and J dropped 7; count of bases not matched to a gene: 5. Germline CDR1 reads SGHAT; CDR2 reads FQNNGV. Here the CDR3 reads CASSHGTGGPGYTF. CDR3 bases: TGTGCCAGCAGCCATGGGACAGGGGGCCCTGGCTACACCTTC.

The J gene is TRBJ1-5, the V gene TRBV7-2; TRBD1 matches at 7 bases. This CDR3 region has 17 residues. V dropped 4 bases and J dropped 2; count of bases not matched to a gene: 11. Germline lookup yields CDR1 SGHTA and CDR2 FQGNSA. In DNA form, the CDR3 reads TGTGCCAGCAGCTCCGGGACGACAGGGTTTGGCAATCAGCCCCAGCATTTT. Amino acids: CASSSGTTGFGNQPQHF.

The chain carries TRBV7-2 and TRBJ2-3, with TRBD1 matching over 7 bases. The length of the CDR3 is 14 residues. Germline V gives CDR1 SGHTA, CDR2 FQGNSA. V shed 5 bases and J 9 bases; nucleotides not matched to a gene: 11. The DNA for the CDR3 is TGTGCCAGCAGCCCCGGACAGGCCGTGACGACGCAGTATTTT. Translating gives CASSPGQAVTTQYF.

The chain combines TRBV28 with TRBJ2-5, with a possible D match to TRBD1 (5 bases). Matching the DNA end better, TRBJ2-7 makes the J call doubtful. The CDR3 covers 15 residues. In germline, CDR1 is MDHEN, CDR2 SYDVKM. This CDR3 reads CASSPTLQAAYEQYF. CDR3 DNA sequence: TGTGCCAGCAGTCCTACGCTACAGGCCGCCTACGAGCAGTACTTC.

The chain combines TRBV19 with TRBJ1-2; D is ambiguous. CDR3 size: 14 residues. Germline-derived CDR1 and CDR2 are LNHDA and SQIVND (reference sequence). V was trimmed by 6 bases and J by 9 bases, leaving 20 bases between them. In DNA, the CDR3 is TGTGCCAGTAGCCTAGAGCTGGTTCCCAATAGCTACACCTTC. Its translation is CASSLELVPNSYTF. Variable domain in full (rest from reference TRBV19 and TRBJ1-2): DGGITQSPKYLFRKEGQNVTLSCEQNLNHDAMYWYRQDPGQGLRLIYYSQIVNDFQKGDIAEGYSVSREKKESFPLTVTSAQKNPTAFYLCASSLELVPNSYTFGSGTRLTVV.

V gene TRBV30 combines with J gene TRBJ1-1; D is uncertain. Germline CDR1 is GTSNPN and CDR2 is SVGIG (reference sequence). The CDR3 is 15 amino acids. V was pared by 0 bases and J by 2 bases, with 13 bases between. CDR3 residues: CAWSVIYGGNTEAFF. The CDR3 DNA follows: TGTGCCTGGAGTGTAATTTATGGCGGCAACACTGAAGCTTTCTTT.

The chain has TRBV2 and TRBJ1-1; 7 bases are shared with TRBD1. CDR1 is SNHLY, CDR2 FYNNEI, per germline. The junction had 15 bases not matched to a gene; V was cut back by 5 bases and J by 3 bases. CDR3 length equals 17 residues. CDR3 protein: CASSPWTGLEIHTEAFF. The CDR3 DNA reads TGTGCCAGCAGTCCCTGGACAGGCCTAGAGATCCACACTGAAGCTTTCTTT.